This entry concerns a single T cell receptor (beta chain). Antigen specificity is unknown. The length of the CDR3 is 14 residues. The trim removed 0 bases at V and 7 bases at J, leaving 4 bases unmatched. In germline, CDR1 is SGHRS, CDR2 YFSETQ. 60 Vbeta and 13 Jbeta primers were used in PCR. Clones were sequenced by immunoSEQ multiplex PCR, and TCRdb holds only the in-frame ones, with some missing. The sample shows approximately 110,000 clones, over 80% of them seen only once. The data originate from a study of cytomegalovirus exposure and HLA in healthy donors. Overall study findings and caveats: Among TCR sequences, most were rare, though some public TCRs appeared in many donors. Versus the approximately 720-donor mean, an Asian-associated ancestry cluster reportedly showed fewer N-insertions in a later analysis.

Though probably carrying unrecorded immune exposures, donors were nominally healthy at sampling. The rearrangement joins TRBV5-1 to TRBJ1-5; TRBD1 matches 7 bases. The sequenced sample consisted of PBMCs. This TCR was recovered from a man younger than 45 in good health and CMV-seropositive. This CDR3 is CASSLEGGEQPQHF. The CDR3 region has the DNA TGCGCCAGCAGCTTGGAAGGGGGCGAACAGCCCCAGCATTTT.